This is a list of T cell receptor beta chains from one sample in a study of T cells in Graves' hyperthyroidism and ophthalmopathy. MiXCR, applied by TCRdb to the multiplex PCR reads, yields one record per CDR3 protein. This table has about 550,000 distinct CDR3 sequences, less than 25% appearing once. The sequenced material came from blood. The receptors come from a man aged 18 to 30 with Graves' hyperthyroidism. Both conserved end residues are part of each CDR3. Each record gives: J gene, V gene, clone size, D gene, CDR3 protein, CDR3 DNA. A D gene is named only where the DNA matches it firmly. Where a row states a size, it is once, few, many or the class of an expanded clone; other rows omit it.

j_call: TRBJ2-7; v_call: TRBV18; clone_size: many; d_call: TRBD1; cdr3_aa: CASSPRPGQQGTEQYF; cdr3_nt: TGTGCCAGCTCACCGCGACCGGGACAGCAAGGGACCGAGCAGTACTTC
j_call: TRBJ1-2; v_call: TRBV5-1; clone_size: few; d_call: .; cdr3_aa: CASSFSVAPNYGYTF; cdr3_nt: TGCGCCAGCAGCTTCAGTGTAGCTCCTAACTATGGCTACACCTTC
j_call: TRBJ2-7; v_call: TRBV18; clone_size: few; d_call: TRBD2; cdr3_aa: CASSPPGTSGVREQYF; cdr3_nt: TGTGCCAGCTCACCCCCGGGGACTAGCGGGGTCCGCGAGCAGTACTTC
j_call: TRBJ1-6; v_call: TRBV12-3/TRBV12-4; clone_size: many; d_call: TRBD1; cdr3_aa: CASRLQGNNSPLHF; cdr3_nt: TGTGCCAGCAGACTACAGGGGAACAATTCACCCCTCCACTTT
j_call: TRBJ2-2; v_call: TRBV5-6; clone_size: many; d_call: TRBD1; cdr3_aa: CASSHGTGSTGELFF; cdr3_nt: TGTGCCAGCAGCCACGGGACAGGGAGCACCGGGGAGCTGTTTTTT
j_call: TRBJ2-2; v_call: TRBV6-2/TRBV6-3; clone_size: many; d_call: TRBD1; cdr3_aa: CASSRGTGAPGRGNTGELFF; cdr3_nt: TGTGCCAGCAGTCGCGGGACAGGGGCCCCTGGCAGGGGCAACACCGGGGAGCTGTTTTTT
j_call: TRBJ2-7; v_call: TRBV19; clone_size: many; d_call: .; cdr3_aa: CASSDPGLSSYEQYF; cdr3_nt: TGTGCCAGTAGTGATCCGGGACTGAGCTCCTACGAGCAGTACTTC
j_call: TRBJ2-5; v_call: TRBV27; clone_size: .; d_call: .; cdr3_aa: CSSRLSPQETQYF; cdr3_nt: TGTTCCAGCCGTTTATCCCCCCAAGAGACCCAGTACTTC
j_call: TRBJ2-7; v_call: TRBV28; clone_size: many; d_call: .; cdr3_aa: CASSVGPEQYF; cdr3_nt: TGTGCCAGCAGTGTGGGTCCCGAGCAGTACTTC
j_call: TRBJ2-7; v_call: TRBV6-2/TRBV6-3; clone_size: many; d_call: TRBD2; cdr3_aa: CASSYSTEAGDEQYF; cdr3_nt: TGTGCCAGCAGTTACTCTACGGAGGCGGGGGACGAGCAGTACTTC
j_call: TRBJ2-3; v_call: TRBV7-6; clone_size: many; d_call: .; cdr3_aa: CASSLVEMGDTQYF; cdr3_nt: TGTGCCAGCAGCTTAGTTGAAATGGGGGATACGCAGTATTTT
j_call: TRBJ1-1; v_call: TRBV7-9; clone_size: many; d_call: .; cdr3_aa: CASSRTEVNTEAFF; cdr3_nt: TGTGCCAGCAGCCGGACTGAAGTGAACACTGAAGCTTTCTTT
j_call: TRBJ1-1; v_call: TRBV9; clone_size: few; d_call: TRBD1; cdr3_aa: CASSARQGAAGEAFF; cdr3_nt: TGTGCCAGCAGCGCACGACAGGGGGCGGCGGGTGAAGCTTTCTTT
j_call: TRBJ2-5; v_call: TRBV9; clone_size: many; d_call: TRBD1; cdr3_aa: CASSGGQGAWETQYF; cdr3_nt: TGTGCCAGCAGCGGGGGACAGGGGGCTTGGGAGACCCAGTACTTC
j_call: TRBJ1-5; v_call: TRBV28; clone_size: many; d_call: .; cdr3_aa: CASSLAAFSQPQHF; cdr3_nt: TGTGCCAGCAGTTTAGCAGCTTTCAGTCAGCCCCAGCATTTT
j_call: TRBJ2-5; v_call: TRBV6-2/TRBV6-3; clone_size: .; d_call: .; cdr3_aa: CASSYLVGETQYF; cdr3_nt: TGTGCCAGCAGTTACTTAGTGGGAGAGACCCAGTACTTC
j_call: TRBJ1-3; v_call: TRBV2; clone_size: many; d_call: .; cdr3_aa: CASSVRTSGNTIYF; cdr3_nt: TGTGCCAGCAGTGTTAGGACTTCTGGAAACACCATATATTTT
j_call: TRBJ1-6; v_call: TRBV5-5; clone_size: few; d_call: TRBD1; cdr3_aa: CASSLRDGQGNSPLHF; cdr3_nt: TGTGCCAGCAGCTTGAGAGATGGACAGGGGAATTCACCCCTCCACTTT
j_call: TRBJ1-2; v_call: TRBV5-6; clone_size: .; d_call: TRBD1; cdr3_aa: CASSRRLGQAFGGYTF; cdr3_nt: TGTGCCAGCAGCCGCCGTTTAGGACAGGCCTTCGGGGGCTACACCTTC
j_call: TRBJ2-7; v_call: TRBV11-3; clone_size: .; d_call: TRBD1; cdr3_aa: CASSQAGGHSYEQYF; cdr3_nt: TGTGCCAGCAGTCAAGCAGGGGGCCACTCCTACGAGCAGTACTTC
j_call: TRBJ1-1; v_call: TRBV6-5; clone_size: many; d_call: .; cdr3_aa: CASRIMDGSVAEAFF; cdr3_nt: TGTGCCAGCAGGATCATGGATGGGTCGGTCGCTGAAGCTTTCTTT
j_call: TRBJ2-7; v_call: TRBV5-1; clone_size: many; d_call: .; cdr3_aa: CASSLETAAYEQYF; cdr3_nt: TGCGCCAGCAGCTTGGAGACCGCCGCCTACGAGCAGTACTTC
j_call: TRBJ2-7; v_call: TRBV6-1; clone_size: .; d_call: .; cdr3_aa: CASVGGSEQYF; cdr3_nt: TGTGCCAGCGTGGGGGGCAGCGAGCAGTACTTC
j_call: TRBJ1-2; v_call: TRBV5-1; clone_size: many; d_call: TRBD1; cdr3_aa: CASRDRGREGYTF; cdr3_nt: TGCGCCAGCAGGGACAGGGGTCGCGAAGGCTACACCTTC
j_call: TRBJ2-7; v_call: TRBV27; clone_size: many; d_call: .; cdr3_aa: CASSFLSLYEQYF; cdr3_nt: TGTGCCAGCAGTTTCCTGTCCCTCTACGAGCAGTACTTC
j_call: TRBJ2-7; v_call: TRBV20-1; clone_size: many; d_call: .; cdr3_aa: CSAIVLQVPPYEQYF; cdr3_nt: TGCAGTGCCATCGTCCTACAGGTGCCCCCCTACGAGCAGTACTTC
j_call: TRBJ1-2; v_call: TRBV2; clone_size: many; d_call: TRBD1; cdr3_aa: CASSSRDRGGDGYTF; cdr3_nt: TGTGCCAGCAGTAGCCGGGACAGGGGTGGAGATGGCTACACCTTC
j_call: TRBJ2-5; v_call: TRBV15; clone_size: many; d_call: TRBD2; cdr3_aa: CATSREGLAGVFRETQYF; cdr3_nt: TGTGCCACCAGCAGAGAGGGACTAGCGGGGGTCTTCAGAGAGACCCAGTACTTC
j_call: TRBJ1-1; v_call: TRBV30; clone_size: .; d_call: .; cdr3_aa: CAWGGGVNTEAFF; cdr3_nt: TGTGCCTGGGGCGGAGGAGTGAACACTGAAGCTTTCTTT
j_call: TRBJ2-4; v_call: TRBV12-3/TRBV12-4; clone_size: many; d_call: .; cdr3_aa: CASSLGQRWGPIQYF; cdr3_nt: TGTGCCAGCAGTTTAGGACAGCGCTGGGGGCCTATTCAGTACTTC
j_call: TRBJ1-1; v_call: TRBV28; clone_size: many; d_call: .; cdr3_aa: CASRPYPGTEAFF; cdr3_nt: TGTGCCAGCAGGCCCTATCCCGGCACTGAAGCTTTCTTT
j_call: TRBJ1-1; v_call: TRBV6-5; clone_size: many; d_call: .; cdr3_aa: CASSYTELNTEAFF; cdr3_nt: TGTGCCAGCAGTTACACCGAACTGAACACTGAAGCTTTCTTT
j_call: TRBJ2-5; v_call: TRBV2; clone_size: once; d_call: TRBD2; cdr3_aa: CASGLAVQETQYF; cdr3_nt: TGTGCCAGTGGGCTAGCGGTCCAAGAGACCCAGTACTTC
j_call: TRBJ2-7; v_call: TRBV13; clone_size: many; d_call: .; cdr3_aa: CASSHGGINPSYEQYF; cdr3_nt: TGTGCCAGCAGCCATGGGGGGATAAACCCCTCCTACGAGCAGTACTTC
j_call: TRBJ2-7; v_call: TRBV12-3/TRBV12-4; clone_size: .; d_call: TRBD2; cdr3_aa: CASSFSSGTEQYF; cdr3_nt: TGTGCCAGCAGTTTCAGCAGCGGGACCGAGCAGTACTTC
j_call: TRBJ2-2; v_call: TRBV12-3/TRBV12-4; clone_size: many; d_call: .; cdr3_aa: CASSPIIGNTGELFF; cdr3_nt: TGTGCCAGCAGTCCGATAATAGGGAACACCGGGGAGCTGTTTTTT
j_call: TRBJ2-7; v_call: TRBV11-3; clone_size: .; d_call: TRBD1; cdr3_aa: CASSTGQGGSYEQYF; cdr3_nt: TGTGCCAGCAGCACCGGACAGGGAGGAAGCTACGAGCAGTACTTC
j_call: TRBJ1-2; v_call: TRBV19; clone_size: many; d_call: .; cdr3_aa: CASTPFPGNGYTF; cdr3_nt: TGTGCCAGTACCCCATTCCCAGGGAATGGCTACACCTTC
j_call: TRBJ1-2; v_call: TRBV6-1; clone_size: many; d_call: .; cdr3_aa: CASSASDSINYGYTF; cdr3_nt: TGTGCCAGCAGTGCATCGGACAGCATTAACTATGGCTACACCTTC
j_call: TRBJ1-1; v_call: TRBV20-1; clone_size: many; d_call: .; cdr3_aa: CSAGGAFTGWGTEAFF; cdr3_nt: TGCAGTGCTGGGGGGGCGTTTACAGGGTGGGGGACTGAAGCTTTCTTT
j_call: TRBJ1-1; v_call: TRBV30; clone_size: many; d_call: .; cdr3_aa: CAWSQGRWTEAFF; cdr3_nt: TGTGCCTGGAGTCAGGGGAGGTGGACTGAAGCTTTCTTT
j_call: TRBJ1-3; v_call: TRBV6-1; clone_size: .; d_call: .; cdr3_aa: CASSESRRGNTIYF; cdr3_nt: TGTGCCAGCAGTGAATCTCGGAGGGGCAACACCATATATTTT
j_call: TRBJ2-5; v_call: TRBV6-5; clone_size: many; d_call: TRBD1; cdr3_aa: CASRTGGGETQYF; cdr3_nt: TGTGCCAGCCGGACAGGGGGCGGGGAGACCCAGTACTTC
j_call: TRBJ2-5; v_call: TRBV4-2; clone_size: .; d_call: TRBD2; cdr3_aa: CASSRVIPSGGRWETQYF; cdr3_nt: TGTGCCAGCAGCCGAGTGATCCCTAGCGGGGGCCGGTGGGAGACCCAGTACTTC
j_call: TRBJ2-5; v_call: TRBV5-5; clone_size: many; d_call: TRBD2; cdr3_aa: CASSLFGTRETQYF; cdr3_nt: TGTGCCAGCAGCTTGTTCGGGACTAGAGAGACCCAGTACTTC
j_call: TRBJ1-2; v_call: TRBV12-3/TRBV12-4; clone_size: many; d_call: .; cdr3_aa: CASSLFRDRNYGYTF; cdr3_nt: TGTGCCAGCAGTTTATTCCGCGACAGGAACTATGGCTACACCTTC
j_call: TRBJ2-2; v_call: TRBV6-5; clone_size: few; d_call: .; cdr3_aa: CASSYYGAGRPGELFF; cdr3_nt: TGTGCCAGCAGTTACTACGGGGCCGGTCGCCCCGGGGAGCTGTTTTTT
j_call: TRBJ2-6; v_call: TRBV6-4; clone_size: many; d_call: .; cdr3_aa: CASMGANVLTF; cdr3_nt: TGTGCCAGCATGGGGGCCAACGTCCTGACTTTC
j_call: TRBJ2-7; v_call: TRBV9; clone_size: .; d_call: .; cdr3_aa: CASSEGEGQTYEQYF; cdr3_nt: TGTGCCAGCAGCGAGGGGGAGGGACAGACCTACGAGCAGTACTTC
j_call: TRBJ2-5; v_call: TRBV20-1; clone_size: many; d_call: .; cdr3_aa: CSARIRGRGETQYF; cdr3_nt: TGCAGTGCTAGAATCCGGGGGAGAGGAGAGACCCAGTACTTC
j_call: TRBJ2-3; v_call: TRBV6-5; clone_size: .; d_call: .; cdr3_aa: CASSYSKQTTTDTQYF; cdr3_nt: TGTGCCAGCAGTTACTCGAAACAGACCACCACAGATACGCAGTATTTT
j_call: TRBJ1-5; v_call: TRBV28; clone_size: .; d_call: TRBD1; cdr3_aa: CASRAPGTGGSQPQHF; cdr3_nt: TGTGCCAGCAGGGCCCCCGGGACAGGGGGCTCTCAGCCCCAGCATTTT
j_call: TRBJ1-3; v_call: TRBV19; clone_size: few; d_call: TRBD1; cdr3_aa: CASSHPGQGPAGNTIYF; cdr3_nt: TGTGCCAGTAGTCATCCGGGACAGGGGCCCGCTGGAAACACCATATATTTT
j_call: TRBJ1-2; v_call: TRBV12-3/TRBV12-4; clone_size: many; d_call: .; cdr3_aa: CASGRQLGLGYTF; cdr3_nt: TGTGCCAGCGGTCGCCAACTGGGACTCGGCTACACCTTC
j_call: TRBJ2-7; v_call: TRBV9; clone_size: many; d_call: .; cdr3_aa: CASSLSTDPYEQYF; cdr3_nt: TGTGCCAGCAGCTTGTCGACAGATCCCTACGAGCAGTACTTC
j_call: TRBJ1-1; v_call: TRBV4-1; clone_size: .; d_call: TRBD1; cdr3_aa: CASSQEDRFEDTEAFF; cdr3_nt: TGCGCCAGCAGCCAAGAGGACAGGTTCGAGGACACTGAAGCTTTCTTT
j_call: TRBJ1-3; v_call: TRBV27; clone_size: .; d_call: .; cdr3_aa: CASSLTVGPGNTIYF; cdr3_nt: TGTGCCAGCAGTCTAACAGTCGGCCCTGGAAACACCATATATTTT
j_call: TRBJ1-3; v_call: TRBV11-2; clone_size: few; d_call: TRBD1; cdr3_aa: CASSSRDRGIGNTIYF; cdr3_nt: TGTGCCAGCAGCTCCCGGGACAGGGGGATCGGAAACACCATATATTTT
j_call: TRBJ1-6; v_call: TRBV30; clone_size: many; d_call: .; cdr3_aa: CAWSLEDSLHF; cdr3_nt: TGTGCCTGGAGTTTGGAAGATTCCCTCCACTTT